What follows describes a single TCR beta chain. Antigen unknown. The entry originates in a study of monozygotic twins with inflammatory bowel disease. Germline loops: CDR1 DFQATT, CDR2 SNEGSKA (reference sequence). The CDR3 contains 14 residues. TCRalpha and TCRbeta cDNA went through two nested PCRs of around 15 and 10 cycles. TCRdb derives one entry per CDR3 protein from the 5' RACE reads, leaving out DNA. The table for this sample gives some 170,000 distinct CDR3 sequences. Blood was drawn at roughly 2.6 ml per donor. Study findings and constraints: Similarity of repertoires did not differ between concordant and discordant twins, possibly from limited power. Against healthy co-twins, IBD patients had lower TCRbeta diversity (measured by inverse Simpson).

This sequence originates from a human donor with ulcerative colitis or Crohn's disease, or a healthy co-twin of an affected twin (not recorded which). V and J are TRBV20-1 and TRBJ1-2. Material for sequencing was blood. The CDR3 region is CSARDVWREFGYTF.